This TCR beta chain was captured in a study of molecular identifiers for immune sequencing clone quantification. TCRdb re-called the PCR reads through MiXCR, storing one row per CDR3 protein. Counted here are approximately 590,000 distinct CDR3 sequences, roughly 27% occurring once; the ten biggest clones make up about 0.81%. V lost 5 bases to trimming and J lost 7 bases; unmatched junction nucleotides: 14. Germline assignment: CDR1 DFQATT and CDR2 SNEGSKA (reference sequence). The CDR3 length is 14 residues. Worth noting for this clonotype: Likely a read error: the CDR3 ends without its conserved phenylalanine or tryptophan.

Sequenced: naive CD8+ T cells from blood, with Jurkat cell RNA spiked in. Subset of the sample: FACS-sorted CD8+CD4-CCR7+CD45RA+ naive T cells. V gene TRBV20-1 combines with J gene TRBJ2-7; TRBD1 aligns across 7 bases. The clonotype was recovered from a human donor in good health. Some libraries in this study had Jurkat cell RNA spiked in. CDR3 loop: CSAFGDSGLWEQYL. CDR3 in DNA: TGCAGTGCTTTCGGGGACAGCGGCTTGTGGGAGCAGTACCTC.